A selection of T cell receptor beta chains follows, all from one sample in a study of T cell responses to AZD1222 COVID-19 vaccine. TCRdb's copy holds only in-frame clones and misses some; the assay was immunoSEQ multiplex PCR. The table shows approximately 170,000 clones, with 92% occurring only once. The material sequenced was peripheral blood, taken on day 0 of AZD1222 vaccination. The receptors shown here come from an adult in good health. Each CDR3 is given with its conserved first and last residue. A D gene is named only where the DNA matches it firmly. Only some rows state a clone size, as once, few, many or a class for expanded clones.

>-|once|TRBV7-8|TRBJ2-7
TGTGCCAGCAGCTTTGGAGGGTATGGGGACGAGCAGTACTTC
CASSFGGYGDEQYF
>-|-|TRBV30|TRBJ1-2
TGTGCCTGGAGCCATCGGAGAGGCTACACCTTC
CAWSHRRGYTF
>-|-|TRBV5-1|TRBJ2-2
TGCGCCAGCAGCCTGGCAGGGAACACCGGGGAGCTGTTTTTT
CASSLAGNTGELFF
>-|once|TRBV27|TRBJ1-5
TGTGCCAGCAGTTTATCCCGGACGAACAATCAGCCCCAGCATTTT
CASSLSRTNNQPQHF
>-|once|TRBV5-1|TRBJ2-7
TGCGCCAGCAGCTTGCGGGACACAAGCTCCTACGAGCAGTACTTC
CASSLRDTSSYEQYF
>-|-|TRBV4-1|TRBJ1-5
TGCGCCAGCAGCCAAGATGCGGTCAGTGGGGGAAGCAATCAGCCCCAGCATTTT
CASSQDAVSGGSNQPQHF
>-|-|TRBV7-9|TRBJ2-1
TGTGCCAGCAGCTTACTTTACAGGCGCAATGAGCAGTTCTTC
CASSLLYRRNEQFF
>-|-|TRBV5-1|TRBJ2-1
TGCGCCAGCAGCCCTGGTGGAGGGATCTTAGAGCAGTTCTTC
CASSPGGGILEQFF
>TRBD1|-|TRBV6-1|TRBJ2-5
TGTGCCAGCAGTGGAGCAGGGGGCCAGGAGACCCAGTACTTC
CASSGAGGQETQYF
>-|-|TRBV3-1/TRBV3-2|TRBJ2-7
TGTGCCAGCAGCCAAGCCCCGGGGGCTAAGTACTTC
CASSQAPGAKYF
>-|-|TRBV13|TRBJ1-1
TGTGCCAGCAGCATTGGGCTTGACGTGGAAAGGCACACTGAAGCTTTCTTT
CASSIGLDVERHTEAFF
>-|-|TRBV6-5|TRBJ2-6
TGTGCCAGCAGCCGGGACGGATCTGGGGCCAACGTCCTGACTTTC
CASSRDGSGANVLTF
>-|-|TRBV3-1/TRBV3-2|TRBJ2-7
TGTGCCAGCAGCCAAAGCCGATTGAACTACGAGCAGTACTTC
CASSQSRLNYEQYF
>-|-|TRBV7-9|TRBJ2-3
TGTGCCAGCAGCTCGAGCGTCACAGATACGCAGTATTTT
CASSSSVTDTQYF
>TRBD1|-|TRBV18|TRBJ2-7
TGTGCCAGCTCAACAGGGGGCAGGACCTACGAGCAGTACTTC
CASSTGGRTYEQYF
>-|-|TRBV21-1|TRBJ1-1
TGTGCCAGCAGCAAAGGGGAAGAACAGCCGAGAACTGAAGCTTTCTTT
CASSKGEEQPRTEAFF
>TRBD1|-|TRBV12-5|TRBJ2-7
TGTGCTAGCGCGACAGGGGACGTCTCCTACGAGCAGTACTTC
CASATGDVSYEQYF
>-|-|TRBV4-1|TRBJ1-2
TGCGCCAGCAGCCAAGAAGGTCCCAGGGTCGGGTTCGGCTACACCTTC
CASSQEGPRVGFGYTF
>-|-|TRBV27|TRBJ2-3
TGTGCCAGCAGAACTAGGGGTAGGACAGATACGCAGTATTTT
CASRTRGRTDTQYF
>-|once|TRBV5-4|TRBJ2-5
TGTGCCAGCAGCTTGTGGGGGCCTGAGACCCAGTACTTC
CASSLWGPETQYF
>-|once|TRBV7-9|TRBJ1-2
TGTGCCAGCAGCCTCAGGGAAAACTATGGCTACACCTTC
CASSLRENYGYTF
>-|-|TRBV6-5|TRBJ2-1
TGTGCCAGCAGTTACTCGAGGGGAGGCAATGAGCAGTTCTTC
CASSYSRGGNEQFF
>-|-|TRBV2|TRBJ2-3
TGTGCCAGCATTAGGACACCCTGGCGGAGAACGCAGTATTTT
CASIRTPWRRTQYF
>-|-|TRBV12-2|TRBJ1-5
TGTGCAAGTCGCTTAGGTGCAGGGGATCATCAGCCCCAGCATTTT
CASRLGAGDHQPQHF
>-|-|TRBV4-1|TRBJ2-2
TGCGCCAGCAGCCAAGGAACAGGGTTCGGGAACACCGGGGAGCTGTTTTTT
CASSQGTGFGNTGELFF
>-|-|TRBV5-4|TRBJ2-5
TGTGCCAGCAGTTGGGAGGCAGGGAGAGTTGAGACCCAGTACTTC
CASSWEAGRVETQYF
>-|-|TRBV10-3|TRBJ2-1
TGTGCCACCTCCCCCTCTACCAATGAGCAGTTCTTC
CATSPSTNEQFF
>-|-|TRBV18|TRBJ2-1
TGTGCCAGCTCCTATCAGACAGTTAATGAGCAGTTCTTC
CASSYQTVNEQFF
>TRBD1|-|TRBV7-2|TRBJ2-2
TGTGCCAGCAGCTCGGGACAGGGGGGAGCCGGGGAGCTGTTTTTT
CASSSGQGGAGELFF
>TRBD1|-|TRBV5-1|TRBJ1-2
TGCGCCAGCAGCCCGGGACAGAACTATGGCTACACCTTC
CASSPGQNYGYTF
>TRBD2|-|TRBV13|TRBJ2-1
TGTGCCAGCAGCTTAGGATTGGGGGGACTAGCGGGTCACAATGAGCAGTTCTTC
CASSLGLGGLAGHNEQFF
>TRBD1|-|TRBV27|TRBJ1-1
TGTGCCAGCAGTAGGGTCGGGACAGGGAACACTGAAGCTTTCTTT
CASSRVGTGNTEAFF
>TRBD1|-|TRBV7-2|TRBJ1-3
TGTGCCAGCAGCGAGGGACAGGTCCGCTCTGGAAACACCATATATTTT
CASSEGQVRSGNTIYF
>-|-|TRBV18|TRBJ2-7
TGTGCCAGCTCACCCCAACCACAGGGCAGCACCTACGAGCAGTACTTC
CASSPQPQGSTYEQYF
>TRBD2|-|TRBV4-2|TRBJ2-7
TGTGCCAGCAGCCAAGTACAGCCCACTAGCGGGGGTGGGTCCTACGAGCAGTACTTC
CASSQVQPTSGGGSYEQYF
>-|-|TRBV27|TRBJ1-1
TGTGCCAGCAGTTTAAGGGGTCTGAACACTGAAGCTTTCTTT
CASSLRGLNTEAFF
>TRBD2|-|TRBV10-3|TRBJ2-7
TGTGCCATCAGACCAACTAGCGGGTCCCACGAGCAGTACTTC
CAIRPTSGSHEQYF
>-|-|TRBV11-2|TRBJ1-6
TGTGCCAGCAGCTCCACTAACTCCTATAATTCACCCCTCCACTTT
CASSSTNSYNSPLHF
>-|-|TRBV5-4|TRBJ1-1
TGTGCCAGCAGCCTCGTTTTGGGGGGCACTGAAGCTTTCTTT
CASSLVLGGTEAFF
>-|-|TRBV7-8|TRBJ2-7
TGTGCCAGCAGCTCCCACTACTACGAGCAGTACTTC
CASSSHYYEQYF
>-|-|TRBV4-2|TRBJ2-3
TGTGCCAGCAGCCGGATTCTACCCGGCCAGGGGAACACAGATACGCAGTATTTT
CASSRILPGQGNTDTQYF
>TRBD1|once|TRBV6-6|TRBJ1-2
TGTGCCAGCAGTTACGAGATAGGGGGCGCAGGAGGCTACACCTTC
CASSYEIGGAGGYTF
>-|-|TRBV4-2|TRBJ1-5
TGTGCCAGCAGCGTTAGACATAGCAATCAGCCCCAGCATTTT
CASSVRHSNQPQHF
>TRBD2|-|TRBV4-1|TRBJ2-7
TGCGCCAGCAGCCAAGAATTCCTAGCGGGAGCCTACGAGCAGTACTTC
CASSQEFLAGAYEQYF
>TRBD1|few|TRBV27|TRBJ1-2
TGTGCCAGTTGGACAGGGCGGTCCTATGGCTACACCTTC
CASWTGRSYGYTF
>TRBD1|-|TRBV3-1/TRBV3-2|TRBJ2-7
TGTGCCAGCAGCTCCACCTACCCCCCGGACAGGGGCGACGAGCAGTACTTC
CASSSTYPPDRGDEQYF
>-|-|TRBV5-3|TRBJ1-5
TGTGCCAGAAGCTTGAAACAGCCCCAGCATTTT
CARSLKQPQHF
>-|-|TRBV19|TRBJ1-1
TGTGCCAGTACCCTGATTAGAGGAACTGAAGCTTTCTTT
CASTLIRGTEAFF
>TRBD1|-|TRBV2|TRBJ2-7
TGTGCCAGAGCCCTTGACAGGGGGGAAGGCTACGAGCAGTACTTC
CARALDRGEGYEQYF
>-|-|TRBV14|TRBJ1-2
TGTGCCAGCAGCCAGGGGGCATGGGATGGCTACACCTTC
CASSQGAWDGYTF